This record looks at one TCR beta chain sequence and its context. Its specificity is unknown. These data originate in a study of shared clonotypes between healthy human individuals. For the study at large: The study used three CD4 naive, three CD4 memory, two CD8 naive and one CD8 memory plate per donor.

On sorted subsets, replicate PCRs used 200 to 250 ng DNA, or some 27,000 T cell genomes. This table comes from immunoSEQ multiplex PCR, and its TCRdb copy is limited to in-frame clones, with some not included. Of under 700,000 clones in the sample, roughly 96% were seen once. The study's findings and limits: The study drew on few donors, limiting represented genetic and exposure-history diversity. Donor clonotype sharing was expected to depend on sequencing depth.

This CDR3 has 14 amino acids. The germline V and J ends were trimmed by 0 bases and 2 bases, with 8 bases remaining between them. The germline CDR1 and CDR2 sequences are LGHNA and YNFKEQ. Selected positively for CCR7 and CD45RO-negative, naive CD8 cells excluded terminally differentiated effector memory CD45RA+ cells. The TCR sequence derives from a young woman in good health. This chain links TRBV4-2 with TRBJ2-7; D perhaps matches TRBD1 (6 bases). Sequencing was carried out using naive CD8+ T cells sorted from blood. The CDR3 sequence: CASSQDSGAYEQYF. In nucleotides, the CDR3 is TGTGCCAGCAGCCAAGATTCAGGGGCCTACGAGCAGTACTTC.